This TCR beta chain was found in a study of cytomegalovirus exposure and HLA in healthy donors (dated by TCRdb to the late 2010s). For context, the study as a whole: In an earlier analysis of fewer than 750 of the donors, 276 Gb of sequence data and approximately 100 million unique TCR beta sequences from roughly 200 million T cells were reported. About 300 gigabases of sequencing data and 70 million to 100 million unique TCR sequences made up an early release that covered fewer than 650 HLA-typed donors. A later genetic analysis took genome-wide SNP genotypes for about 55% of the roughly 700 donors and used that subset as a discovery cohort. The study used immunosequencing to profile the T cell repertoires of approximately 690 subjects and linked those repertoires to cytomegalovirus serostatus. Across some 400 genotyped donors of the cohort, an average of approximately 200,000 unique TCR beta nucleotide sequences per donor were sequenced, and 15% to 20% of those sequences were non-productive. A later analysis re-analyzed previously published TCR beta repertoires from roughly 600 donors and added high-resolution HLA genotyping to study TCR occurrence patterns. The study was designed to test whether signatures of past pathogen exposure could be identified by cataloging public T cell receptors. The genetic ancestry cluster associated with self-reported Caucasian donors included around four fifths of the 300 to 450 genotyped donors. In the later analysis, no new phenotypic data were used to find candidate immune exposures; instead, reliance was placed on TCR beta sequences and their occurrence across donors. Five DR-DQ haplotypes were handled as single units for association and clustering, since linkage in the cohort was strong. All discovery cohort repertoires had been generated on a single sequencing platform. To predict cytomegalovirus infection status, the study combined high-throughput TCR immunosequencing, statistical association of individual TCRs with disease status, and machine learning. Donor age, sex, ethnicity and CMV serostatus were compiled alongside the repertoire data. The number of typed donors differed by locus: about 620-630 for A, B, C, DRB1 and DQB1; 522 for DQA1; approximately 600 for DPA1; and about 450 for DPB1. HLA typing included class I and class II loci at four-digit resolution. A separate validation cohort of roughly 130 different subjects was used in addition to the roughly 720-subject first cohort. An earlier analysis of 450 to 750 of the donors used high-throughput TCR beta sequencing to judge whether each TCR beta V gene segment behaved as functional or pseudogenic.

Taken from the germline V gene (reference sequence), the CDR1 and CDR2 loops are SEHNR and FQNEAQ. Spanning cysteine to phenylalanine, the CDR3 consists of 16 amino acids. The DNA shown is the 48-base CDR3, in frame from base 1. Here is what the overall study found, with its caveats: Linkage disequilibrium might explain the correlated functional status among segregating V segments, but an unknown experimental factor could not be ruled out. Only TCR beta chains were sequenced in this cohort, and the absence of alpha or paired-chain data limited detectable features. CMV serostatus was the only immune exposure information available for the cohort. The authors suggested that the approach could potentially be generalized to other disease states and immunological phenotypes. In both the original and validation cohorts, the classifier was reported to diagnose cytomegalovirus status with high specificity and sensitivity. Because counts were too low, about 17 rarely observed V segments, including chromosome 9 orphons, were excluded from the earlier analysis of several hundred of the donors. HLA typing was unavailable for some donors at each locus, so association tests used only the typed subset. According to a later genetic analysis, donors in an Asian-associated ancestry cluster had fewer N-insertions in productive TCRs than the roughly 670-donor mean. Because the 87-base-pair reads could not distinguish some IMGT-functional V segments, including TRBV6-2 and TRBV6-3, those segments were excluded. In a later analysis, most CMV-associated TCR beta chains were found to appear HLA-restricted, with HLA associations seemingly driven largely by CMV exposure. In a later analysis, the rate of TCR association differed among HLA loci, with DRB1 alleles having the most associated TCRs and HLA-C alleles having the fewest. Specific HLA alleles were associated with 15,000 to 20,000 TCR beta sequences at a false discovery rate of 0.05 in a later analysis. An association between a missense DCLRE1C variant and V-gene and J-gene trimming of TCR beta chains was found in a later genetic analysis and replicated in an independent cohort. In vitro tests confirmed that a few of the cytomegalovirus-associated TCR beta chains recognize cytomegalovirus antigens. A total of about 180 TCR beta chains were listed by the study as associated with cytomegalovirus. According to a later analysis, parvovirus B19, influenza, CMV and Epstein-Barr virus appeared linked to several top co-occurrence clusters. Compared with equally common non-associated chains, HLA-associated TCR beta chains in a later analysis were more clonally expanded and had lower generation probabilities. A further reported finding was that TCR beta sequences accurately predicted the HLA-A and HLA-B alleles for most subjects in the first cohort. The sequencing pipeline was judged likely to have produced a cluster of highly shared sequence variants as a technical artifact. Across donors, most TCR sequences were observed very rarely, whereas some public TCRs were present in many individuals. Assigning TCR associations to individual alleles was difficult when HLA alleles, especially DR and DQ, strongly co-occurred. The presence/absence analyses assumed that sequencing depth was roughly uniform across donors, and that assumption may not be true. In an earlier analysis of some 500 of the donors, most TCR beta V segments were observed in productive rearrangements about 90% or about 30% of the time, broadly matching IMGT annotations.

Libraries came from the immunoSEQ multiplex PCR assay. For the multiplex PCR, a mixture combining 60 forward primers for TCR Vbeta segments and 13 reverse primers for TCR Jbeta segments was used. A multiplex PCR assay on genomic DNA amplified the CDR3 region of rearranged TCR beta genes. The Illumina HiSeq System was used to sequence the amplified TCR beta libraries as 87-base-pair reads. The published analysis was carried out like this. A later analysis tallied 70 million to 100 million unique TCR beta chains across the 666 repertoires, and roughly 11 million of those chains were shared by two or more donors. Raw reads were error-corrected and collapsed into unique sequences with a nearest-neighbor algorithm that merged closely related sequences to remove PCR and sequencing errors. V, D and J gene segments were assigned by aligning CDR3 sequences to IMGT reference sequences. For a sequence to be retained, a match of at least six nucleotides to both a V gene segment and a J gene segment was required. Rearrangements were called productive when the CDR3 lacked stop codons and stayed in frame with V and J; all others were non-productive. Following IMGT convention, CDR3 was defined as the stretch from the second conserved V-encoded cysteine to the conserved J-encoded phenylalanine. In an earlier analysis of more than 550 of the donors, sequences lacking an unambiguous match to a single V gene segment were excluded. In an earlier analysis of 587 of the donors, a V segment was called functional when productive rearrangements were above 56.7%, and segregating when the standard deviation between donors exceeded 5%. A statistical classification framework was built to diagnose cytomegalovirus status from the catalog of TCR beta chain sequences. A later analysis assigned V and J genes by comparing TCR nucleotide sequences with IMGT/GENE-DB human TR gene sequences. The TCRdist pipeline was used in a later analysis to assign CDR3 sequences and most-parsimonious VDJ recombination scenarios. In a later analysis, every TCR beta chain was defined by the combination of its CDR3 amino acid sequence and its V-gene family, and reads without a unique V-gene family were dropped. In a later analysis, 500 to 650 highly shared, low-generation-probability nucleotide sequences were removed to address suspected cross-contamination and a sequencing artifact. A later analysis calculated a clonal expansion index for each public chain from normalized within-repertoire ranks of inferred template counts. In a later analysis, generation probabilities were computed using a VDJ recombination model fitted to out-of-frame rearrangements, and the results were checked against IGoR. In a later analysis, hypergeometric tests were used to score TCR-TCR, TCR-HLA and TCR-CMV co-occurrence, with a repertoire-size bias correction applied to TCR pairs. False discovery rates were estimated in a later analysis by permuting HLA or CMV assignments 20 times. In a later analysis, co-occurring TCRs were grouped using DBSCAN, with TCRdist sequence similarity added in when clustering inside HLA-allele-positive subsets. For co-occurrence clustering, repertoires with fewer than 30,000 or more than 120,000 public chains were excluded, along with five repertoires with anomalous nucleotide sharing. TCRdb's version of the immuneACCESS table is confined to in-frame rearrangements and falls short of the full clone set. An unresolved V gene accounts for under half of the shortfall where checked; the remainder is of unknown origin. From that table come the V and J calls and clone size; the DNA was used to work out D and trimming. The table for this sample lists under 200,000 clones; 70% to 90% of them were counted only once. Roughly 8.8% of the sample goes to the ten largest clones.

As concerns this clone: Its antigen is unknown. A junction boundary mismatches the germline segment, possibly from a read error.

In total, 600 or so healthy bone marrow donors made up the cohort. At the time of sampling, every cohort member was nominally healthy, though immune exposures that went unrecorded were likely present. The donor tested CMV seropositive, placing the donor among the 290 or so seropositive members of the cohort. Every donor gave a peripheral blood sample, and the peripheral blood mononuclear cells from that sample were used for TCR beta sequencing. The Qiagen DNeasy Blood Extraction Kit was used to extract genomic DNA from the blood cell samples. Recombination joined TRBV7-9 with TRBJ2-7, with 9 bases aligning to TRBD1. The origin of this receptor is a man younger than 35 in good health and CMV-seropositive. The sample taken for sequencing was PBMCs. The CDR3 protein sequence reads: CSSSHPEGTGSYEQYF. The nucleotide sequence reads TGTTCCAGCAGCCACCCGGAGGGGACAGGGTCCTACGAGCAGTACTTC.